The 4 T cell receptor beta chains listed next were all sequenced from one sample in a study of blood T cell repertoires in COVID-19. Repertoires were generated with immunoSEQ multiplex PCR, while TCRdb's copy carries only in-frame clones and drops some. The repertoire has approximately 120,000 clones, 75% to 90% of them found once; the top ten carry about 6.6%. Input material: peripheral blood. The origin of the receptors is a woman between 50 and 59 years old with acute or convalescent COVID-19.

The chain recombines TRBV5-6 with TRBJ1-2; no definite D call. CDR3 length equals 14 residues. The germline V gene has CDR1 SGHDT and CDR2 YYEEEE. V was pared by 4 bases and J by 0 bases, with 10 bases between. The CDR3 loop reads CASSPFGSNYGYTF. The CDR3 DNA is TGTGCCAGCAGCCCTTTTGGCTCTAACTATGGCTACACCTTC.

The genes are TRBV18 and TRBJ2-3, with D hard to call. V was cut by 6 bases and J by 1 base, with 8 bases left in between. CDR1 is KGHSH, CDR2 LQKENI, per germline. The CDR3 extends over 13 amino acids. Here the CDR3 reads CASSTGGTDTQYF. CDR3 nucleotide sequence: TGTGCCAGCTCGACTGGCGGCACAGATACGCAGTATTTT.

This clone was observed a few times. The chain recombines TRBV6-5 with TRBJ2-5, with a weak D call TRBD2 (7 bases). The CDR3 runs to 15 residues. Looked up from germline, CDR1 is MNHEY and CDR2 is SVGAGI. V was trimmed by 0 bases and J by 5 bases, leaving 13 bases between them. The CDR3 DNA follows: TGTGCCAGCAGTTACTCCCGGCGGGGGCGGGAGACCCAGTACTTC. As protein: CASSYSRRGRETQYF.

The chain recombines TRBV10-3 with TRBJ2-1; 8 nucleotides agree with TRBD2. The CDR3 is made up of 12 amino acids. V shed 11 bases and J 7 bases; nucleotides not matched to a gene: 7. The V gene's germline CDR1 is ENHRY and CDR2 SYGVKD. The CDR3 nucleotides are TGTGCCTCTCAGGCGGGGGGAAATGAGCAGTTCTTC. Protein product: CASQAGGNEQFF.